Detailed here is one T cell receptor (beta chain). V was pared by 4 bases and J by 4 bases, with 10 bases between. CDR1 and CDR2 (germline): KGHSH, LQKENI. The CDR3 loop spans 13 amino acids. The sample comes from a study of blood T cell repertoires in COVID-19. Study context: Collection of acute and convalescent COVID-19 samples took place in the United States, Italy and Spain. PBMCs, B-cell-depleted T cells, or T cells provided the cDNA or gDNA that made up the material.

Seattle patient enrollment occurred during active infection, with longitudinal follow-up thereafter. Generated by immunoSEQ multiplex PCR, the TCRdb table keeps only in-frame clones and is missing some. The sample has about 70,000 clones, roughly four fifths seen once; the top ten hold approximately 6.9%. Sequencing used peripheral blood. This clonotype was obtained from a man aged 25 to 45 with COVID-19, enrolled during active disease. This sequence joins TRBV18 and TRBJ1-1; unclear D gene. CDR3: CASSREYGTEAFF. CDR3 nucleotide sequence: TGTGCCAGCTCACGGGAGTATGGCACTGAAGCTTTCTTT.